The text below deals with one TCR beta chain. It lacks a known antigen. No qualities accompany the bases; no much larger clone lies one base away. The donors were healthy, HIV-negative adults who had no recently reported acute infections or vaccinations. Every donor was a Caucasian adult residing in Nashville, Tennessee, USA. CD4+ T cells were enriched by magnetic negative selection; naive cells were then positively selected on CD45RA, and the negative fraction formed the memory subset. Blood was collected by leukapheresis, and PBMCs were isolated by Ficoll-Histopaque density gradient centrifugation and then cryopreserved in liquid nitrogen vapor phase. Analytical flow cytometry was used to check the purity and quantity of every magnetically sorted T cell population. Genomic DNA was isolated from each sorted fraction and quantified by UV absorbance on a Nanodrop 2000c. This record comes from a study of shared clonotypes between healthy human individuals (dated by TCRdb to about 2020). A note on the overall study: Two women and a few men aged 18 to 49 years were included in the cohort. To estimate repertoire size and how much clonotypes are shared between individuals, the study performed deep sequencing of blood TCR repertoires from roughly five healthy adults. Each donor's leukapheresis produced roughly between about 0.8 and 8.9 billion PBMCs. Per donor, three plates each were used for CD4 naive and CD4 memory, two for CD8 naive, and one for CD8 memory. To increase sequencing depth and limit assay-specific biases, different laboratories used diverse techniques to prepare libraries and sequence TCR repertoires.

Using the deep immunoSEQ assay, TCR CDR3 regions were amplified from genomic DNA by multiplex PCR. Extracted genomic DNA from each cell subset was distributed evenly across all wells of several immunoSEQ 96-well plates, and each plate was treated as a replicate. For sorted subsets, roughly 200 ng of genomic DNA, equivalent to some 30,000 T cell genomes, went into each replicate PCR. The purified libraries were quantified using a Qubit 3.0 fluorometer, sized with a Bioanalyzer 2100, and then quantified again using the KAPA Library Quantification kit. A separate single-read 150-cycle Illumina NextSeq 550 flow cell was used to sequence each immunoSEQ 96-well plate. From the authors' description of their analysis: Because only junctional sequences without quality scores were contained in the immunoSEQ output, filtering matching that applied to full-length reads could not be performed. Sequences were annotated with PyIR, a Python wrapper for IgBLAST v1.9, using IMGT germline references to assign V/J genes and CDR3. Reads with weak V/J assignments (E-value above 1e-6), missing CDR3, stop codons, out-of-frame junctions, or ambiguous translated residues were removed. V3J clonotypes were defined as sequences sharing the same inferred V gene, J gene, and CDR3 amino acid sequence. Percentage overlap between repertoires was calculated by dividing the number of shared unique clonotypes by the size of the smaller repertoire. Richness of each repertoire was evaluated using RTK rarefaction, the Chao1 estimator, and Recon v2.1 estimates of unobserved clonotypes. Generation probabilities for all TCRbeta clonotypes obtained by the gDNA method from four donors were computed using OLGA. The table comes from immuneACCESS by way of TCRdb, which keeps in-frame sequences with V and J called. Part of the clones is missing from these tables; in studies checked, under half for an unresolved V gene and the rest for unknown reasons. V and J calls and clone size are as listed in that table; D and trimming were resolved from the DNA. The sample table holds some 2 million clones, of which roughly 96% were seen once. About 0.13% of the sample lies in the top ten.

The CDR3 goes from the cysteine to the phenylalanine over 15 residues. The DNA shown is the 45-base CDR3, in frame from base 1. From the germline V gene, CDR1 is SGDLS and CDR2 is YYNGEE. V sheds 0 bases and J sheds 0 bases, leaving 6 bases between their ends. The study at large found these results: Incomplete sequencing was indicated by rarefaction of sorted-subset datasets, despite the large sequencing depth. Only blood was sampled, and tissue TCR repertoires likely differ from those in blood. Pairwise subsampling indicated that sequencing depth was expected to affect the degree of clonotype sharing among donors. About 5% of naive CD4, around 3.6% of naive CD8, 2% to 2.5% of memory CD4, and 0.4% of memory CD8 clonotypes were shared across a few donors. Compared with non-shared clonotypes, clonotypes shared by all four sorted-subset donors had higher generation probabilities. Estimated clonotype richness was generally larger for naive than for memory subsets. The genetic and exposure-history diversity represented was limited by the small number of donors.

This chain is built from TRBV9 and TRBJ2-2, with an unclear D gene assignment. The TCR sequence derives from a man younger than 30 in good health. The specimen sequenced was naive CD4+ T cells sorted from blood. The sample's cell subset or site label is to be understood as: CD45RA+ positively selected. The nucleotide sequence is TGTGCCAGCAGCGTAGACAGCACGAACACCGGGGAGCTGTTTTTT. Its amino acids are CASSVDSTNTGELFF.